This T cell receptor beta chain derives from a study of siplizumab effects on memory and regulatory T cells. Study-level results: For mappable alloreactive CD4+ clones, the mean Treg-derived fraction was around 74% with siplizumab and 25% to 30% in controls. Naive T cells were seen as more diverse than memory cells and as major alloresponse contributors. Among alloreactive clones, only a minor fraction mapped to unstimulated subsets.

As to this clone: Its antigen is as yet unknown.

Sequencing of each sample assayed approximately 10^5 TCR templates. Libraries were prepared by immunoSEQ multiplex PCR; TCRdb keeps only in-frame clonotypes and omits some of them. This table holds more than 95,000 clones, about 94% found once. The CDR3 covers 14 residues. Per the germline V gene, CDR1 is LNHDA and CDR2 is SQIVND (reference sequence). Trimming cost V 2 bases and J 4 bases, with 11 bases left between them. The chain joins TRBV19 to TRBJ1-2; D call uncertain. Material for sequencing was Tregs sorted from blood. The receptor was derived from a human donor in good health. In DNA, the CDR3 is TGTGCCAGTAGTATAAATCCCGGGAGCTATGGCTACACCTTC. Encoded protein: CASSINPGSYGYTF.